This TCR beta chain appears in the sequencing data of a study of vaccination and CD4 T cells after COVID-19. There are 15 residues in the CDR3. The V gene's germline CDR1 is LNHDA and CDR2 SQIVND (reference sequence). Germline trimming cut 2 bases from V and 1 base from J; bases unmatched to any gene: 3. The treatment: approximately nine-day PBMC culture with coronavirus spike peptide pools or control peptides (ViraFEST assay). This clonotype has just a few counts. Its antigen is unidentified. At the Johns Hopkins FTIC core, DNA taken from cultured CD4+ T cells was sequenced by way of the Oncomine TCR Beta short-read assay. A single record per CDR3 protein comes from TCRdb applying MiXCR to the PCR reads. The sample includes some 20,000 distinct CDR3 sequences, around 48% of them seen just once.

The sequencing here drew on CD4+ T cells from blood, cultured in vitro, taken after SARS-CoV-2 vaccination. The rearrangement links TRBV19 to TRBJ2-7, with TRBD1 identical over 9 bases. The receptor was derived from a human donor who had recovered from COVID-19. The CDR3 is CASSIPGQGSYEQYF. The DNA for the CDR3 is TGTGCCAGTAGTATACCGGGACAGGGATCCTACGAGCAGTACTTC.